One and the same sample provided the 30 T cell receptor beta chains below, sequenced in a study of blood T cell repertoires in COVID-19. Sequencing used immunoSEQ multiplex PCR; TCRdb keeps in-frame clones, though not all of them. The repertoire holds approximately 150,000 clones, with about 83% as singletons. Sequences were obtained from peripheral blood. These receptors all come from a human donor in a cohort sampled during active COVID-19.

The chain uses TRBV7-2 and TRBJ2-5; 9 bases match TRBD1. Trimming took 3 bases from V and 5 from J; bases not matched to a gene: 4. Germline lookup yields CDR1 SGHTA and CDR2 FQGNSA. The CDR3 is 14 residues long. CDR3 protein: CASSLGQGYETQYF. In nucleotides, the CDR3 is TGTGCCAGCAGCTTGGGACAGGGATACGAGACCCAGTACTTC.

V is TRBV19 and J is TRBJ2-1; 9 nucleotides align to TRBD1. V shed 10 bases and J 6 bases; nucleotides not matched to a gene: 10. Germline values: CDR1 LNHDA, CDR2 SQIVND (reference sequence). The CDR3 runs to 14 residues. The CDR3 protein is CAISPGQGFNEQFF. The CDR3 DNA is TGTGCCATCTCCCCGGGACAGGGTTTCAATGAGCAGTTCTTC.

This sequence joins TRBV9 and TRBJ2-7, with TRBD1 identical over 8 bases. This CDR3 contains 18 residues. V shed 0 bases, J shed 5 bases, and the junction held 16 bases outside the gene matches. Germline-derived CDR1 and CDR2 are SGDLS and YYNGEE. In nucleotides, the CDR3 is TGTGCCAGCAGCGTAGACGGGACAGGAAACCCTCAGGGACACGAGCAGTACTTC. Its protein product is CASSVDGTGNPQGHEQYF.

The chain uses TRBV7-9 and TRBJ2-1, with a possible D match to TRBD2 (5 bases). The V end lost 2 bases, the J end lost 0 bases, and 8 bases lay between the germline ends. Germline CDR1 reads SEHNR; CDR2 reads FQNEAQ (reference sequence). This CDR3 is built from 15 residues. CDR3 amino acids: CASSLLGISYNEQFF. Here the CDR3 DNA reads TGTGCCAGCAGCTTACTCGGGATCTCCTACAATGAGCAGTTCTTC.

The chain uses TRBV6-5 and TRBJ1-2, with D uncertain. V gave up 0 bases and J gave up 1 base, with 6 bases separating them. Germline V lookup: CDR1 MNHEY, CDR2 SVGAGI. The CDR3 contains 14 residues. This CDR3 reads CASSYSSGNYGYTF. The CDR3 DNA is TGTGCCAGCAGTTACTCTAGCGGTAACTATGGCTACACCTTC.

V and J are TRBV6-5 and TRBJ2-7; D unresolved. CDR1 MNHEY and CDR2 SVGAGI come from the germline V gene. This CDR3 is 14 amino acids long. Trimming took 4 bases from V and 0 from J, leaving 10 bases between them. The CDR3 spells CASSLESVSYEQYF. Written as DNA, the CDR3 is TGTGCCAGCAGTTTGGAGAGCGTCTCCTACGAGCAGTACTTC.

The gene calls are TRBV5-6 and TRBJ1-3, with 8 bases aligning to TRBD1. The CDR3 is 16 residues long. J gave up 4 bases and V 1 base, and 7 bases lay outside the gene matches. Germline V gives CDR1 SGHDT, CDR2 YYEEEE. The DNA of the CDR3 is TGTGCCAGCAGCTTGTACAGGGGGATCTCAGGAAACACCATATATTTT. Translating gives CASSLYRGISGNTIYF.

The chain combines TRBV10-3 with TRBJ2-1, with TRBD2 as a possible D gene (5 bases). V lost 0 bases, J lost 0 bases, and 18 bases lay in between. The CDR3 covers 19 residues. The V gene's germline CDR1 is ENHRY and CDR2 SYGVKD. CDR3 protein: CAISESRGLPLSSYNEQFF. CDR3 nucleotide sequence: TGTGCCATCAGTGAGTCGAGAGGACTCCCTTTAAGCTCCTACAATGAGCAGTTCTTC.

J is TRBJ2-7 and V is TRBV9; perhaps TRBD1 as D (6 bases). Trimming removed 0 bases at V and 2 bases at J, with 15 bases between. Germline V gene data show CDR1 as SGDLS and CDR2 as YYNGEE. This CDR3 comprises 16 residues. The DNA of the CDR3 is TGTGCCAGCAGCGTAGGACCCCAGGGGAGTCCCTACGAGCAGTACTTC. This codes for CASSVGPQGSPYEQYF.

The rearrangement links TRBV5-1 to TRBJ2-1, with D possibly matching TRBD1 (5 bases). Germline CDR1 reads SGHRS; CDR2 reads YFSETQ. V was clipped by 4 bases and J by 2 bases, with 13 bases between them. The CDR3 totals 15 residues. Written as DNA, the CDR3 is TGCGCCAGCAGCCTTCGTGAAGGGGCCTACAATGAGCAGTTCTTC. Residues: CASSLREGAYNEQFF. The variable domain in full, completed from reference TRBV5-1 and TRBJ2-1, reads KAGVTQTPRYLIKTRGQQVTLSCSPISGHRSVSWYQQTPGQGLQFLFEYFSETQRNKGNFPGRFSGRQFSNSRSEMNVSTLELGDSALYLCASSLREGAYNEQFFGPGTRLTVL.

In DNA form, the CDR3 reads TGTGCCAGCAGTTTAGGGCCTCATCAGCCCCAGCATTTT. It codes for CASSLGPHQPQHF. V usage is TRBV12-3 or TRBV12-4 and J usage is TRBJ1-5; no reliable D call. The V gene lost 1 base and the J gene lost 5 bases, with 6 bases spanning the gap. The CDR3 runs to 13 residues.

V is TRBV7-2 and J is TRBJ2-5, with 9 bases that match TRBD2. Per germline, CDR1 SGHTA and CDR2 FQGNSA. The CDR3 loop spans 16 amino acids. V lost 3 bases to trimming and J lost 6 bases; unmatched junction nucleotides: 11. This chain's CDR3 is CASSFRPGLAGKTQYF. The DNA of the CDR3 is TGTGCCAGCAGCTTCCGTCCGGGACTAGCAGGAAAGACCCAGTACTTC.

Here the CDR3 reads CASSHTGTSDHEQYF. Here the CDR3 DNA reads TGTGCCAGCAGCCATACCGGGACTAGCGATCACGAGCAGTACTTC. The V gene is TRBV3-1 (or the pseudogene TRBV3-2), the J gene TRBJ2-7; TRBD2 matches at 10 bases. After removal of 3 bases from V and 5 bases from J, the junction contained 7 bases not matched to a gene. From germline, CDR1 is LGHDT and CDR2 YNNKEL (reference sequence). The CDR3 is 15 residues long.

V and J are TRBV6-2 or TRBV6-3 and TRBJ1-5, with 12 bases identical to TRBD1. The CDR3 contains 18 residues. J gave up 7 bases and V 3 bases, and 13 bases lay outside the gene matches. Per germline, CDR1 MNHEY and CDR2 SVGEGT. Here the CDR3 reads CASSYLRDRGRGWQPQHF. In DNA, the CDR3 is TGTGCCAGCAGTTATCTCCGGGACAGGGGGCGAGGATGGCAGCCCCAGCATTTT.

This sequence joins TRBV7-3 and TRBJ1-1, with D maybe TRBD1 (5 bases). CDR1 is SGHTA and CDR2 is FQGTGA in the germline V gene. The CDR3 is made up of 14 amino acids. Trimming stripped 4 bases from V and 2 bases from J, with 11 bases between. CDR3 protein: CASSSRGENTEAFF. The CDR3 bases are TGTGCCAGCAGCTCCCGGGGGGAAAACACTGAAGCTTTCTTT.

The CDR3 nucleotides are TGTGCCAGTAGCCCCGTCGGACAGGGCTATGGCTACACCTTC. Its protein product is CASSPVGQGYGYTF. This chain joins TRBV19 and TRBJ1-2; 8 nucleotides align to TRBD1. The CDR3 has 14 residues. In germline, CDR1 is LNHDA, CDR2 SQIVND (reference sequence). V shed 6 bases, J shed 4 bases, and the junction held 7 bases outside the gene matches.

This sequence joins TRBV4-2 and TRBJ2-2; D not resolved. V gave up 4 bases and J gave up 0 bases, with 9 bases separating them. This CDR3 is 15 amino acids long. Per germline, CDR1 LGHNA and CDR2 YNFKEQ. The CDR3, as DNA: TGTGCCAGCAGCCCCCTTGGCTCGAACACCGGGGAGCTGTTTTTT. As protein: CASSPLGSNTGELFF.

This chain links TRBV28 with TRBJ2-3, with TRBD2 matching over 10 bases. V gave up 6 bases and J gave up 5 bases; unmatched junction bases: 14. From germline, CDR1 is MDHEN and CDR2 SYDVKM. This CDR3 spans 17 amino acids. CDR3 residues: CASSPGGSGRAGDTQYF. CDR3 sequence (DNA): TGTGCCAGCAGCCCCGGGGGGAGCGGGAGGGCCGGAGATACGCAGTATTTT.

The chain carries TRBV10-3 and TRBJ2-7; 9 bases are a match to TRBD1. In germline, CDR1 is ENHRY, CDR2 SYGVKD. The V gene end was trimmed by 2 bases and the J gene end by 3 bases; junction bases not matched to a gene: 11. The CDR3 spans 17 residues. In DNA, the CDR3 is TGTGCCATCAGTGAGGGACAGGGGATCTGGCCATACTACGAGCAGTACTTC. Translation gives CAISEGQGIWPYYEQYF.

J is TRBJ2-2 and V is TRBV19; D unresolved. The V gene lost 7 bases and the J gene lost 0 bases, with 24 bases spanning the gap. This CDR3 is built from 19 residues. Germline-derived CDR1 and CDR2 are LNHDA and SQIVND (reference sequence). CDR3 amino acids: CASTTNRGSSFSNTGELFF. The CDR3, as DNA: TGTGCCAGTACTACCAACCGAGGCAGTTCATTTTCGAACACCGGGGAGCTGTTTTTT.

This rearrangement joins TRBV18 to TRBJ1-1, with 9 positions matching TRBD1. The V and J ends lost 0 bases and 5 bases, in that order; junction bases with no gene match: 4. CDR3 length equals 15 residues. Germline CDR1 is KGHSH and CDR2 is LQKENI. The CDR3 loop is CASSPPGTGRTEAFF. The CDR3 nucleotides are TGTGCCAGCTCACCACCCGGGACAGGGCGTACTGAAGCTTTCTTT.

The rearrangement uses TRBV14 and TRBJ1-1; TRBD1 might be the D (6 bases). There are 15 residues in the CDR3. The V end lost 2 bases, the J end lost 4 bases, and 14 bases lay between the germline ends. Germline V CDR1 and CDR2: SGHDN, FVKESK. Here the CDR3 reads CASSQRGAAGTEAFF. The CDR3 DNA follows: TGTGCCAGCAGCCAACGGGGGGCGGCGGGCACTGAAGCTTTCTTT.

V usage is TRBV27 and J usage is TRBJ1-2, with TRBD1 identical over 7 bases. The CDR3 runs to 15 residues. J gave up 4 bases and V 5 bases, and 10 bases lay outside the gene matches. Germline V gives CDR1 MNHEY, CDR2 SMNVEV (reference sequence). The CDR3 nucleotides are TGTGCCAGCAGTCTTCGACAGGGTAATGTCTATGGCTACACCTTC. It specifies CASSLRQGNVYGYTF.

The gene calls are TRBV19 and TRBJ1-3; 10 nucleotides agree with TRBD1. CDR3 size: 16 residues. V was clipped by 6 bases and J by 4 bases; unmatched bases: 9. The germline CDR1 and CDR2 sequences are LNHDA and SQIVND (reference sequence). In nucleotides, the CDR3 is TGTGCCAGTAGCACCTCGGGACAGGGGAAGGGAAACACCATATATTTT. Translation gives CASSTSGQGKGNTIYF.

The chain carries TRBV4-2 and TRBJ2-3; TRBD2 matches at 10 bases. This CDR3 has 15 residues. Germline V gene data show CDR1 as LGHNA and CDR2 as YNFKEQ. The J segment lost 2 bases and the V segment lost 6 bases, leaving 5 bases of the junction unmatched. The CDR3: CASRSLAGDTDTQYF. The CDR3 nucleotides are TGTGCCAGCAGGTCCCTAGCGGGAGACACAGATACGCAGTATTTT.

CDR3 DNA sequence: TGTGCCAGCAGTCGTACAGGGGGCGCGGCTTTAGAGTGCACCTTC. This translates into CASSRTGGAALECTF. The chain combines TRBV6-5 with TRBJ1-2, with 9 bases aligning to TRBD1. Germline values: CDR1 MNHEY, CDR2 SVGAGI. Unmatched junction bases numbered 17, after V lost 5 bases and J lost 13 bases. The CDR3 consists of 15 residues.

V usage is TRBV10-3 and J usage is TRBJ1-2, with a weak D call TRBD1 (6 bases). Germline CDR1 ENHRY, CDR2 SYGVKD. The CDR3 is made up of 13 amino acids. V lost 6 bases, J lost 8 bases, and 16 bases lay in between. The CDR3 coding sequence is TGTGCCATCAGAGACACAGGGCGGGAGGGCTACACCTTC. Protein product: CAIRDTGREGYTF.

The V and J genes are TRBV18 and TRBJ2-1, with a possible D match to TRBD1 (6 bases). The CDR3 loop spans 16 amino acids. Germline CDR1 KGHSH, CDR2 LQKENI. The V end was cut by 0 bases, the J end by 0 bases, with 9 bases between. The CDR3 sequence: CASSPPRGISYNEQFF. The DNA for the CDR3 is TGTGCCAGCTCACCACCGAGGGGGATCTCCTACAATGAGCAGTTCTTC.

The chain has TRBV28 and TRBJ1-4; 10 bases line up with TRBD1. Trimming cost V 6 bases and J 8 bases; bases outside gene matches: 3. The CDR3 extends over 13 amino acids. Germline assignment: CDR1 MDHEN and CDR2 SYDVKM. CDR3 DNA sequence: TGTGCCAGCAGGGGGACAGGGGTAGAAAAACTGTTTTTT. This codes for CASRGTGVEKLFF.

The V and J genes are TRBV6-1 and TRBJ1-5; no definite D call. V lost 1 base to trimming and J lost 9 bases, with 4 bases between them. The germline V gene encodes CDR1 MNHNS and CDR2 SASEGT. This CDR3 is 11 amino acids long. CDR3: CASSEGRPQHF. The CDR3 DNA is TGTGCCAGCAGTGAAGGGAGGCCCCAGCATTTT.